The 9 T cell receptor beta chains below all came from one sample that was sequenced in a study of blood T cell repertoires in COVID-19. Libraries were prepared by immunoSEQ multiplex PCR; TCRdb keeps only in-frame clonotypes and omits some of them. The sample includes tens of thousands of clones, over 75% of them seen just once. The sequenced sample consisted of peripheral blood. All receptors derive from a woman aged 55 to 70 with COVID-19, enrolled during active disease.

This chain joins TRBV6-5 and TRBJ2-7, with TRBD2 identical over 11 bases. CDR3 length: 14 residues. Germline trimming cut 7 bases from V and 4 bases from J; bases unmatched to any gene: 6. CDR1 is MNHEY, CDR2 SVGAGI, per germline. The CDR3 nucleotides read TGTGCCAGCACCAAGGGACTAGCGGAATACGAGCAGTACTTC. Translating it yields CASTKGLAEYEQYF.

This chain's CDR3 is CASGTSGTDEQFF. The CDR3 DNA sequence: TGTGCCAGTGGGACTAGCGGGACCGATGAGCAGTTCTTC. V gene TRBV24-1 combines with J gene TRBJ2-1; 13 bases map to TRBD2. The CDR3 is made up of 13 amino acids. CDR1 and CDR2 (germline): KGHDR, SFDVKD. Trimming at V came to 11 bases and at J to 8 bases, leaving 5 bases not matched to a gene.

This chain joins TRBV4-3 and TRBJ2-5; D may be TRBD1 (6 bases). The CDR3 runs to 14 residues. Germline CDR1 LGHNA, CDR2 YSLEER. V gave up 4 bases and J gave up 5 bases, with 14 bases separating them. The CDR3 DNA reads TGCGCCAGCAGCCTTTCGGCAGGGGTGGAGACCCAGTACTTC. Protein sequence: CASSLSAGVETQYF.

The chain combines TRBV30 with TRBJ2-7; 7 bases are shared with TRBD1. Germline CDR1 reads GTSNPN; CDR2 reads SVGIG (reference sequence). V lost 3 bases, J lost 3 bases, and 5 bases stayed unmatched. The CDR3 sequence is 13 residues long. CDR3 nucleotide sequence: TGTGCCTGGAGATCGACAGGGCTCTACGAGCAGTACTTC. It yields the protein CAWRSTGLYEQYF.

The J gene is TRBJ2-7, the V gene TRBV7-6; D may be TRBD1 (5 bases). CDR3 length: 15 residues. Germline CDR1 is SGHVS and CDR2 is FNYEAQ. Trimming took off 4 bases at V and 2 bases at J, with 15 bases between the two ends. The CDR3 coding sequence is TGTGCCAGCAGCTCTGGTACAGGAATAGCCTACGAGCAGTACTTC. It codes for CASSSGTGIAYEQYF. The entire variable domain, with the rest obtained from reference TRBV7-6 and TRBJ2-7, is as follows: GAGVSQSPRYKVTKRGQDVALRCDPISGHVSLYWYRQALGQGPEFLTYFNYEAQQDKSGLPNDRFSAERPEGSISTLTIQRTEQRDSAMYRCASSSGTGIAYEQYFGPGTRLTVT.

The sample holds one count of this clone. The chain employs TRBV30 and TRBJ2-7; 13 bases match TRBD2. CDR1 and CDR2 from the germline V gene are GTSNPN and SVGIG (reference sequence). The V and J ends lost 5 bases and 6 bases, in that order; junction bases with no gene match: 16. The CDR3 loop spans 17 amino acids. The CDR3 nucleotides are TGTGCCTGGTTATCGGGAACTAGCGGGAGGGGTCCTAGCGAGCAGTACTTC. This codes for CAWLSGTSGRGPSEQYF.

V usage is TRBV11-3 and J usage is TRBJ2-5; possible D gene TRBD2, 6 bases. Germline V lookup: CDR1 SGHNT, CDR2 YENEEA. The length of the CDR3 is 14 residues. V lost 0 bases and J 2 bases, leaving 7 bases between the germline ends. The CDR3 here is CASSLDSGQETQYF. CDR3 sequence (DNA): TGTGCCAGCAGCTTAGATAGCGGTCAAGAGACCCAGTACTTC.

The chain is built from TRBV5-6 and TRBJ1-5; TRBD1 matches at 7 bases. The length of the CDR3 is 14 residues. The germline gives CDR1 SGHDT, CDR2 YYEEEE. V was clipped by 4 bases and J by 4 bases; unmatched bases: 5. CDR3 amino acids: CASSRDRENQPQHF. The CDR3 nucleotides read TGTGCCAGCAGCCGGGACAGAGAAAATCAGCCCCAGCATTTT.

The chain carries TRBV18 and TRBJ1-3; D is possibly TRBD1 (6 bases). V lost 3 bases and J lost 2, with 11 bases in between. Germline CDR1 and CDR2: KGHSH and LQKENI. This CDR3 region has 15 residues. For the CDR3, the DNA is TGTGCCAGCTCACCTAACAGGGTCGCTGGAAACACCATATATTTT. Translated: CASSPNRVAGNTIYF.